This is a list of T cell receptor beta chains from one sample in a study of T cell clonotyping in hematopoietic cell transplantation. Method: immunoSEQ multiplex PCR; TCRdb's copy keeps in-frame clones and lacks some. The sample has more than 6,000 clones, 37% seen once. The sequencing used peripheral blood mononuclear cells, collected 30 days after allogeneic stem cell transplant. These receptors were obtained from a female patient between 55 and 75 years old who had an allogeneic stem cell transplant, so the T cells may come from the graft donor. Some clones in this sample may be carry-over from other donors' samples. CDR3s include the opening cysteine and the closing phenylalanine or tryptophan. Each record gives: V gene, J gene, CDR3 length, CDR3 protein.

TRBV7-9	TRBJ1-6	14	CASSSSLGNSPLHF
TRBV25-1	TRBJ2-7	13	CASSEAGTYEQYF
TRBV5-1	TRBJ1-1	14	CASREQGAGTEAFF
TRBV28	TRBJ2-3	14	CASSFLSGTDTQYF
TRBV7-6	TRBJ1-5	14	CASSRDRDNQLQHF
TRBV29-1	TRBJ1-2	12	CSVEGQGLGYTF
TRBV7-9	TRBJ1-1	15	CASSLPTGVKAEAFF
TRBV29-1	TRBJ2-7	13	CSVSTHPEDEQYF
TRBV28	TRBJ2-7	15	CASSLLGGDLYEQYF
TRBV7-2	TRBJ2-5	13	CASSSVARETQYF
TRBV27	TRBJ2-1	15	CASSPGGGNHNEQFF
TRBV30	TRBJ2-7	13	CAWSGQGAGEQYF
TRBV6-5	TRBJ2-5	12	CATNRVQETQYF
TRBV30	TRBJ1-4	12	CAWAQTNEKLFF
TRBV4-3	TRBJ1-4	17	CASSQDWRSKVGEKLFF
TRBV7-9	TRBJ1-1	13	CASSSSDRFEAFF
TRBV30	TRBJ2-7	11	CAWNSLDEQYF
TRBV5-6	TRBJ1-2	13	CASSLYEGYGYTF
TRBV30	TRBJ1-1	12	CAWSAQFTEAFF
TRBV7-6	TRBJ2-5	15	CATTREAGGMETQYF
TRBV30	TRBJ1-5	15	CAWSHRIGKIQPQHF
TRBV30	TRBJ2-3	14	CAWSASYSTDTQYF